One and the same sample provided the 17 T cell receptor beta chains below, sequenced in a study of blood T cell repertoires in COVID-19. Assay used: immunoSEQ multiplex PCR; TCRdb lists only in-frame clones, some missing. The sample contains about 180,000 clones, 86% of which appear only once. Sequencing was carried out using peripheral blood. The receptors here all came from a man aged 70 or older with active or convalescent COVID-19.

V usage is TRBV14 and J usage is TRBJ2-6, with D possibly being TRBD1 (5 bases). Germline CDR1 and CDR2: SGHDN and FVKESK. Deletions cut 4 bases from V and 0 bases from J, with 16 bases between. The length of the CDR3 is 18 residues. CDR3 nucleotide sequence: TGTGCCAGCAGCCGATCAGGGCCAGGGCTCTCTGGGGCCAACGTCCTGACTTTC. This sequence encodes CASSRSGPGLSGANVLTF.

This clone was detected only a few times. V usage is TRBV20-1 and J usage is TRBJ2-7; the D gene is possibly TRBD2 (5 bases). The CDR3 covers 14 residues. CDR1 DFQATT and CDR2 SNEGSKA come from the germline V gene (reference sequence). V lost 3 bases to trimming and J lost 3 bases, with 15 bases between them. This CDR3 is CSASEAGTHYEQYF. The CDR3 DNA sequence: TGCAGTGCTAGTGAGGCGGGTACACACTACGAGCAGTACTTC.

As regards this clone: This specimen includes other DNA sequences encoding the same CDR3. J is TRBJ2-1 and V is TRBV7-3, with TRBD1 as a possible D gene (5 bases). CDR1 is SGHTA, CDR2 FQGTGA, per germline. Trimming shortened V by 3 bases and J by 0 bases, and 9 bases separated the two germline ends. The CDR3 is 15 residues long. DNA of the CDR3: TGTGCCAGCAGCTTTACAGGTAGCTCCTACAATGAGCAGTTCTTC. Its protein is CASSFTGSSYNEQFF.

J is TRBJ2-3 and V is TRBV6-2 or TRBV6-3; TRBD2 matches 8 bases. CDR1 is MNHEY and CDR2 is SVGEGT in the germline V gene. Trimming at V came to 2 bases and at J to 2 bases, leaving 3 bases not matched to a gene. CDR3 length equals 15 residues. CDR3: CASSYDSGATDTQYF. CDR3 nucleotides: TGTGCCAGCAGTTACGATAGCGGGGCCACAGATACGCAGTATTTT.

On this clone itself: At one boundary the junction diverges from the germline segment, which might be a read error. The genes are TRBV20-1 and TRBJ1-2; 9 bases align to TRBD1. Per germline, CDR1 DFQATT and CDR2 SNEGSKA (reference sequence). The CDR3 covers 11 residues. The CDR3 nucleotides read TGCAGTGCTAGCTCCCGGGACAGGGAACACTTC. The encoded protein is CSASSRDREHF.

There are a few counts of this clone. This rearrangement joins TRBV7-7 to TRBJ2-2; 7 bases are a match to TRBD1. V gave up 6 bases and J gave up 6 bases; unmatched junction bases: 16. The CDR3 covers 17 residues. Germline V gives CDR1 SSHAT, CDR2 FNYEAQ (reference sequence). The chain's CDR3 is CASRPLLGRGSPGELFF. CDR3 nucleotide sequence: TGTGCCAGCAGGCCCCTGCTTGGCAGGGGGTCCCCCGGGGAGCTGTTTTTT.

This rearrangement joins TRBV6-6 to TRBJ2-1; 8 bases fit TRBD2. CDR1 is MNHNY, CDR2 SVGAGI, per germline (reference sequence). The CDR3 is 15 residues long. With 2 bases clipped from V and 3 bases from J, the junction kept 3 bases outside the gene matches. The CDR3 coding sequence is TGTGCCAGCAGTTACGGTCTAGCGGGCTACAATGAGCAGTTCTTC. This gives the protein CASSYGLAGYNEQFF.

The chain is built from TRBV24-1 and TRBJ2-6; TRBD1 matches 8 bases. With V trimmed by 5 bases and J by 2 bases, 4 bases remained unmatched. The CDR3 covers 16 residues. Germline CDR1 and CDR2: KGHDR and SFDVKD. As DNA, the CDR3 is TGTGCCACCAGTGGGACAGGGCGGACTGGGGCCAACGTCCTGACTTTC. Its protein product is CATSGTGRTGANVLTF.

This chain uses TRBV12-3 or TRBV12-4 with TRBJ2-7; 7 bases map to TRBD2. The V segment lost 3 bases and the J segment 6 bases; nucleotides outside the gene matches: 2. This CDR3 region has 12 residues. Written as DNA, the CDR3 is TGTGCCAGCAGTTTTTGGGGGGGCGAGCAGTACTTC. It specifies CASSFWGGEQYF.

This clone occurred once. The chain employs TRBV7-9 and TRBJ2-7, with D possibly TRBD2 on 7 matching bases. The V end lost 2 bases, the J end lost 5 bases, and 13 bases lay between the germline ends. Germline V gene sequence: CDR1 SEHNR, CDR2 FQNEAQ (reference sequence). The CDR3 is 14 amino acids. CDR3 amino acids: CASSLRGGLNEQYF. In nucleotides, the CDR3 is TGTGCCAGCAGCTTAAGGGGGGGCCTCAACGAGCAGTACTTC.

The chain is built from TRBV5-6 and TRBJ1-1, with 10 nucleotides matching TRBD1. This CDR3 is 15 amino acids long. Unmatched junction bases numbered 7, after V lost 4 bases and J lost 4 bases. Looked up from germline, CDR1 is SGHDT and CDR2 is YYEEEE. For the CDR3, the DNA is TGTGCCAGCAGCACCCCCCGGACAGGGGGCACTGAAGCTTTCTTT. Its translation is CASSTPRTGGTEAFF.

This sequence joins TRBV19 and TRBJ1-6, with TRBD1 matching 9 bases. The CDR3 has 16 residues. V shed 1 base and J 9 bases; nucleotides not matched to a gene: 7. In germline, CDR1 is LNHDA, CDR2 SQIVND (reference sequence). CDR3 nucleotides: TGTGCCAGTAGTATAGGGGGACAGGGAGACGGTTCACCCCTCCACTTT. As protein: CASSIGGQGDGSPLHF.

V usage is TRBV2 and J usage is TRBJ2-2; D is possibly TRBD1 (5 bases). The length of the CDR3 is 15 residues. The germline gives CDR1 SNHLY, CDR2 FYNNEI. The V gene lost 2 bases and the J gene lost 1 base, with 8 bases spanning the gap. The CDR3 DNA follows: TGTGCCAGCAGTGAAAGACAGCTGAACACCGGGGAGCTGTTTTTT. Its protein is CASSERQLNTGELFF. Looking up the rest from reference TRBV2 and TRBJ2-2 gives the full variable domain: EPEVTQTPSHQVTQMGQEVILRCVPISNHLYFYWYRQILGQKVEFLVSFYNNEISEKSEIFDDQFSVERPDGSNFTLKIRSTKLEDSAMYFCASSERQLNTGELFFGEGSRLTVL.

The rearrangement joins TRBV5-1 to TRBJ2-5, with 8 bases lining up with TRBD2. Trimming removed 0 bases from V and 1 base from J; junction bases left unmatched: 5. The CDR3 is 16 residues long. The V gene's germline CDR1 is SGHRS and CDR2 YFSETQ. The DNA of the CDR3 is TGCGCCAGCAGCTTGGGTGTAGCGGGATCCCAAGAGACCCAGTACTTC. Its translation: CASSLGVAGSQETQYF.

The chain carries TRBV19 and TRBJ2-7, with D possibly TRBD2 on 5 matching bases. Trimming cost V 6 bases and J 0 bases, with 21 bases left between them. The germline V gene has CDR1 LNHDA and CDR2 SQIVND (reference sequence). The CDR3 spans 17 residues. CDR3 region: CASSSEGGSGYSYEQYF. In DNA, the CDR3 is TGTGCCAGTAGCTCAGAGGGCGGTTCAGGCTACTCCTACGAGCAGTACTTC.

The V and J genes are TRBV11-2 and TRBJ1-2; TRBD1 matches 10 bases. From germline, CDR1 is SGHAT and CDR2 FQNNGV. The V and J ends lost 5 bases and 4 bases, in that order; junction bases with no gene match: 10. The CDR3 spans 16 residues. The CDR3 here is CASSMRQGAGVYGYTF. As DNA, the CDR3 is TGTGCCAGCAGCATGAGACAGGGGGCGGGTGTCTATGGCTACACCTTC.

The CDR3 is CASSQQDTEAFF. As DNA, the CDR3 is TGTGCCAGCAGCCAACAGGACACTGAAGCTTTCTTT. J is TRBJ1-1 and V is TRBV6-5; D may be TRBD1 (5 bases). CDR1 MNHEY and CDR2 SVGAGI come from the germline V gene. Trimming stripped 6 bases from V and 3 bases from J, with 8 bases between. The CDR3 extends over 12 amino acids.